This T cell receptor beta chain was identified in a study of blood T cell repertoires in COVID-19. Study-wide context: The analysed material was cDNA or gDNA that came from T cells, B-cell-depleted T cells, or PBMCs.

Sequencing was performed with immunoSEQ multiplex PCR; in TCRdb, only in-frame clones are kept and a portion is missing. The table includes a few hundred thousand clones, 91% detected once. The V and J ends lost 5 bases and 2 bases, in that order; junction bases with no gene match: 5. This CDR3 contains 14 residues. The germline V gene has CDR1 SGHRS and CDR2 YFSETQ. V is TRBV5-1 and J is TRBJ2-5; TRBD2 agrees at 8 bases. The sequence derives from a person under 30 with COVID-19, enrolled during active disease. The sample comprised peripheral blood. CDR3 in DNA: TGCGCCAGCAGGAGGGCTAGCGGGCAAGAGACCCAGTACTTC. The encoded protein is CASRRASGQETQYF.